The 24 T cell receptor beta chains below were found in one sample sequenced in a study of blood T cell repertoires in COVID-19 (dated by TCRdb to the early 2020s). Receptor libraries were prepared by the immunoSEQ multiplex PCR assay. TCRdb obtained this table from immuneACCESS and retained in-frame rearrangements with V and J assigned. These tables miss some clones; where compared with another copy, unresolved V genes account for less than half of the shortfall, and the remainder is unexplained. For this sample there are some 110,000 clones; approximately 85% appear just once. The top ten hold around 3% of the sample. The material sequenced was peripheral blood. These receptors originate from a woman older than 75 with COVID-19, enrolled during active disease.

V usage is TRBV7-2 and J usage is TRBJ1-1, with 12 bases matching TRBD1. Trimming at V came to 5 bases and at J to 0 bases, leaving 4 bases not matched to a gene. Germline-derived CDR1 and CDR2 are SGHTA and FQGNSA. CDR3 length: 16 amino acids. The CDR3 sequence: CASSPGQGAMNTEAFF. DNA for the CDR3: TGTGCCAGCAGCCCGGGACAGGGGGCCATGAACACTGAAGCTTTCTTT. Full variable domain (missing parts from reference TRBV7-2 and TRBJ1-1): GAGVSQSPSNKVTEKGKDVELRCDPISGHTALYWYRQSLGQGLEFLIYFQGNSAPDKSGLPSDRFSAERTGGSVSTLTIQRTQQEDSAVYLCASSPGQGAMNTEAFFGQGTRLTVV.

This rearrangement joins TRBV15 to TRBJ1-1; 9 bases align to TRBD1. CDR1 LNHNV and CDR2 YYDKDF come from the germline V gene (reference sequence). The CDR3 has 14 amino acids. V shed 5 bases, J shed 10 bases, and the junction held 11 bases outside the gene matches. CDR3 loop: CATSGSGTGRLAFF. CDR3 sequence (DNA): TGTGCCACCAGCGGATCCGGGACAGGGCGATTAGCTTTCTTT.

The rearrangement joins TRBV5-1 to TRBJ2-1, with 13 bases that match TRBD2. Germline CDR1 SGHRS, CDR2 YFSETQ. The CDR3 loop spans 15 amino acids. The J segment lost 9 bases and the V segment lost 0 bases, leaving 3 bases of the junction unmatched. DNA for the CDR3: TGCGCCAGCAGCTTGGGGACTAGCGGGAGCCGTGAGCAGTTCTTC. This encodes CASSLGTSGSREQFF.

The chain couples TRBV5-5 to TRBJ1-5; no reliable D call. Trimming left V 5 bases short and J 4 bases short, with 16 bases between. This CDR3 region has 15 residues. CDR1 is SGHKS and CDR2 is YYEKEE in the germline V gene (reference sequence). The CDR3 spells CASSPSRGSNQPQHF. The CDR3 DNA sequence: TGTGCCAGCAGTCCTTCTCGGGGTTCAAATCAGCCCCAGCATTTT.

V is TRBV9 and J is TRBJ1-5; 8 bases line up with TRBD1. This CDR3 has 15 residues. Germline lookup yields CDR1 SGDLS and CDR2 YYNGEE. With 7 bases clipped from V and 0 bases from J, the junction kept 6 bases outside the gene matches. The CDR3 nucleotides are TGTGCCAGCGCCAGGGGGCGGAATAGCAATCAGCCCCAGCATTTT. This sequence encodes CASARGRNSNQPQHF. Drawing the rest from reference TRBV9 and TRBJ1-5, the complete variable domain is DSGVTQTPKHLITATGQRVTLRCSPRSGDLSVYWYQQSLDQGLQFLIQYYNGEERAKGNILERFSAQQFPDLHSELNLSSLELGDSALYFCASARGRNSNQPQHFGDGTRLSIL.

The sample holds a few counts of this clone. V usage is TRBV6-2 or TRBV6-3 and J usage is TRBJ1-3; D might be TRBD1 (6 bases). Germline CDR1 is MNHEY and CDR2 is SVGEGT. V lost 6 bases and J lost 0, with 12 bases in between. The CDR3 is 15 residues long. The CDR3 DNA reads as TGTGCCAGCAGCCCGGACAGCGGCTCTGGAAACACCATATATTTT. Its protein is CASSPDSGSGNTIYF.

This clone was observed a few times. The V gene is TRBV5-4, the J gene TRBJ2-1; 14 positions match TRBD2. Germline V lookup: CDR1 SGHNT, CDR2 YYREEE (reference sequence). Trimming at V came to 2 bases and at J to 4 bases, leaving 2 bases not matched to a gene. CDR3 size: 16 residues. CDR3 nucleotide sequence: TGTGCCAGCAGCTTAGGGACTAGCGGGAGTTACAATGAGCAGTTCTTC. Translated, it gives CASSLGTSGSYNEQFF.

This sequence joins TRBV5-6 and TRBJ1-6; no reliable D call. CDR1 is SGHDT, CDR2 YYEEEE, per germline. CDR3 size: 14 residues. V was clipped by 0 bases and J by 7 bases, with 8 bases between them. CDR3 in amino acids: CASSLVQNNSPLHF. The CDR3 DNA follows: TGTGCCAGCAGCTTGGTACAGAACAATTCACCCCTCCACTTT. The entire variable domain, with the rest obtained from reference TRBV5-6 and TRBJ1-6, is as follows: DAGVTQSPTHLIKTRGQQVTLRCSPKSGHDTVSWYQQALGQGPQFIFQYYEEEERQRGNFPDRFSGHQFPNYSSELNVNALLLGDSALYLCASSLVQNNSPLHFGNGTRLTVT.

The V gene is TRBV5-5, the J gene TRBJ2-2; maybe TRBD2 (6 bases). CDR1 and CDR2 (germline): SGHKS, YYEKEE (reference sequence). There are 16 residues in the CDR3. With 1 base removed from V and 6 bases from J, the gap between germline ends came to 16 bases. CDR3 sequence (DNA): TGTGCCAGCAGCTTGCGGGAGCCGACTTGGTCCGGGGAGCTGTTTTTT. Translation gives CASSLREPTWSGELFF. Combining the CDR3 with reference TRBV5-5 and TRBJ2-2 gives the whole variable domain DAGVTQSPTHLIKTRGQQVTLRCSPISGHKSVSWYQQVLGQGPQFIFQYYEKEERGRGNFPDRFSARQFPNYSSELNVNALLLGDSALYLCASSLREPTWSGELFFGEGSRLTVL.

Details on this clone: The junction departs from the called germline gene at one end, perhaps through a read error. The chain couples TRBV18 to TRBJ2-7; 10 nucleotides match TRBD2. The CDR3 sequence is 14 residues long. Germline assignment: CDR1 KGHSH and CDR2 LQKENI. DNA for the CDR3: TGTGCCAGCTCCCCACTAGCGGGGACTTACGAGCAGTACTTC. This sequence encodes CASSPLAGTYEQYF. The variable domain in full, with the rest retrieved from reference TRBV18 and TRBJ2-7, is NAGVMQNPRHLVRRRGQEARLRCSPMKGHSHVYWYRQLPEEGLKFMVYLQKENIIDESGMPKERFSAEFPKEGPSILRIQQVVRGDSAAYFCASSPLAGTYEQYFGPGTRLTVT.

The gene calls are TRBV5-4 and TRBJ2-4, with 10 bases aligning to TRBD1. V lost 5 bases and J lost 6; bases outside the gene matches: 11. Per the germline V gene, CDR1 is SGHNT and CDR2 is YYREEE (reference sequence). The CDR3 spans 16 residues. CDR3 amino acids: CASRILSDRGRNIQYF. The DNA of the CDR3 is TGTGCCAGCAGAATACTCAGTGACAGGGGGCGAAACATTCAGTACTTC.

The chain recombines TRBV19 with TRBJ1-5, with D unresolved. This CDR3 has 15 residues. Trimming took off 4 bases at V and 0 bases at J, with 10 bases between the two ends. CDR1 and CDR2 (germline): LNHDA, SQIVND (reference sequence). CDR3 nucleotides: TGTGCCAGTAGTAAAGGGAGGAGTAGCAATCAGCCCCAGCATTTT. It is translated as CASSKGRSSNQPQHF.

The V call is TRBV28, the J call TRBJ2-1; 14 bases fit TRBD2. V was pared by 6 bases and J by 10 bases, with 11 bases of the junction left unmatched. Germline CDR1 MDHEN, CDR2 SYDVKM. The CDR3 length is 16 residues. The CDR3 DNA follows: TGTGCCAGCAGCCCAGCCGGGACTAGCGGGAGTCGGGAGCAGTTCTTC. Residues: CASSPAGTSGSREQFF.

V usage is TRBV7-4 and J usage is TRBJ2-7, with TRBD1 identical over 8 bases. Germline assignment: CDR1 SGHVT and CDR2 SQSDAQ. The CDR3 is 18 residues long. J gave up 3 bases and V 1 base, and 14 bases lay outside the gene matches. DNA for the CDR3: TGTGCCAGCAGCTTAGGTTGGACAGGGCCCCATCGTAACTACGAGCAGTACTTC. This translates into CASSLGWTGPHRNYEQYF.

The chain is built from TRBV5-1 and TRBJ1-2; 7 nucleotides match TRBD1. CDR3 length: 13 amino acids. V dropped 4 bases and J dropped 5; count of bases not matched to a gene: 5. Germline V gives CDR1 SGHRS, CDR2 YFSETQ. For the CDR3, the DNA is TGCGCCAGCAGCCCCGGACAGGAGTATGGCTACACCTTC. It yields the protein CASSPGQEYGYTF.

This clone occurred once. The rearrangement uses TRBV21-1 and TRBJ2-5; the listed D gene, TRBD2, was not tested against the DNA. TRBV21-1 is designated a pseudogene. This CDR3 is built from 15 residues. CDR3 in DNA: TGTGCCAGCAGCAAAGGCACTAGCAGCTTAGAGACCCAGTACTTC. This encodes CASSKGTSSLETQYF.

J is TRBJ1-1 and V is TRBV2; 11 nucleotides agree with TRBD1. CDR1 is SNHLY, CDR2 FYNNEI, per germline. The CDR3 is 15 amino acids. V lost 6 bases to trimming and J lost 8 bases; unmatched junction nucleotides: 11. This CDR3 is CASRVQPGQGGEAFF. The CDR3 coding sequence is TGTGCCAGCAGGGTACAGCCGGGACAGGGGGGCGAAGCTTTCTTT. The variable domain in full, with the rest retrieved from reference TRBV2 and TRBJ1-1, is EPEVTQTPSHQVTQMGQEVILRCVPISNHLYFYWYRQILGQKVEFLVSFYNNEISEKSEIFDDQFSVERPDGSNFTLKIRSTKLEDSAMYFCASRVQPGQGGEAFFGQGTRLTVV.

This clone has just one count. The chain links TRBV2 to TRBJ1-2, with D maybe TRBD1 (5 bases). Germline CDR1 is SNHLY and CDR2 is FYNNEI. Trimming took off 4 bases at V and 7 bases at J, with 16 bases between the two ends. CDR3 size: 14 residues. The CDR3 sequence is CASSALGGEIGYTF. DNA of the CDR3: TGTGCCAGCAGTGCCCTCGGGGGAGAAATTGGCTACACCTTC.

V gene TRBV10-2 combines with J gene TRBJ1-2, with 7 nucleotides matching TRBD1. Germline V gene sequence: CDR1 WSHSY, CDR2 SAAADI. CDR3 length: 13 residues. With 6 bases clipped from V and 4 bases from J, the junction kept 5 bases outside the gene matches. DNA for the CDR3: TGCGCCAGCAGCCCCGGGACAGCCTATGGCTACACCTTC. Residues: CASSPGTAYGYTF.

The chain carries TRBV2 and TRBJ2-7; TRBD2 might be the D (6 bases). Trimming left V 5 bases short and J 0 bases short, with 11 bases between. This CDR3 spans 14 amino acids. Looked up from germline, CDR1 is SNHLY and CDR2 is FYNNEI. The CDR3: CASSRDFSSYEQYF. The CDR3 bases are TGTGCCAGCAGTCGGGACTTTAGCTCCTACGAGCAGTACTTC.

The chain has TRBV5-1 and TRBJ2-7; the match to TRBD1 covers 12 bases. Germline V gene data show CDR1 as SGHRS and CDR2 as YFSETQ. J gave up 6 bases and V 0 bases, and 4 bases lay outside the gene matches. The length of the CDR3 is 15 residues. CDR3 amino acids: CASSLVGQGAAEQYF. CDR3 coding DNA: TGCGCCAGCAGCTTGGTGGGACAGGGGGCGGCCGAGCAGTACTTC.

The V gene is TRBV11-2, the J gene TRBJ2-5; 11 nucleotides match TRBD1. The CDR3 contains 17 residues. Germline values: CDR1 SGHAT, CDR2 FQNNGV. V lost 5 bases to trimming and J lost 5 bases; unmatched junction nucleotides: 13. The chain's CDR3 is CASSKRGGQGARETQYF. The CDR3 bases are TGTGCCAGCAGCAAACGAGGAGGACAGGGGGCGCGGGAGACCCAGTACTTC.

J is TRBJ1-3 and V is TRBV7-2, with D possibly TRBD1 on 5 matching bases. The CDR3 covers 14 residues. Germline V gene data show CDR1 as SGHTA and CDR2 as FQGNSA. Trimming shortened V by 6 bases and J by 4 bases, and 13 bases separated the two germline ends. The CDR3 bases are TGTGCCAGCAGTCCAGACAGTTACGGAAACACCATATATTTT. Encoded protein: CASSPDSYGNTIYF.

This chain uses TRBV3-1 (or the pseudogene TRBV3-2) with TRBJ1-6; D is possibly TRBD1 (5 bases). The CDR3 runs 14 residues. With 1 base removed from V and 10 bases from J, the gap between germline ends came to 11 bases. Germline V gene data show CDR1 as LGHDT and CDR2 as YNNKEL (reference sequence). The CDR3: CASSQATGNSPLHF. In DNA, the CDR3 is TGTGCCAGCAGCCAAGCCACAGGAAACTCACCCCTCCACTTT.